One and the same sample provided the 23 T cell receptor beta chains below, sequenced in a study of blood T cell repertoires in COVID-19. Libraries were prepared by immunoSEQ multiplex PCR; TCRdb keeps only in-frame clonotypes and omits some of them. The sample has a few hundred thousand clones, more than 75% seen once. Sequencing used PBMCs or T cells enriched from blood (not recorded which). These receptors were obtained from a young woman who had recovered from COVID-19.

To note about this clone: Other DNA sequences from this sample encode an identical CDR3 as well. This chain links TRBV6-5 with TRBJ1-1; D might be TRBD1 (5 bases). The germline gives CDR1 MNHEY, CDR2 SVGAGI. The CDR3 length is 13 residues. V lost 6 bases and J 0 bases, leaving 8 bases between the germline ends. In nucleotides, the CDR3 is TGTGCCAGCAGGGGGGGAGTGAACACTGAAGCTTTCTTT. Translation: CASRGGVNTEAFF.

Here the CDR3 DNA reads TGTGCCAGCAGCTTAGCAACAGGAAGAGAAAAACTGTTTTTT. This gives the protein CASSLATGREKLFF. The genes are TRBV7-9 and TRBJ1-4; possibly TRBD1 for D (5 bases). Germline CDR1 reads SEHNR; CDR2 reads FQNEAQ (reference sequence). Trimming pared 0 bases from V and 8 bases from J, leaving 10 bases between. The CDR3 extends over 14 amino acids.

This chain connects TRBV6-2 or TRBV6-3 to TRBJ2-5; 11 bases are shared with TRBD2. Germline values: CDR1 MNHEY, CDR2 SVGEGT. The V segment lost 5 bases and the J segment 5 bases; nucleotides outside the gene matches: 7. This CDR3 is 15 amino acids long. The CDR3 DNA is TGTGCCAGCAGTACTTTAGCGGGGGGGCCGGAGACCCAGTACTTC. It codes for CASSTLAGGPETQYF.

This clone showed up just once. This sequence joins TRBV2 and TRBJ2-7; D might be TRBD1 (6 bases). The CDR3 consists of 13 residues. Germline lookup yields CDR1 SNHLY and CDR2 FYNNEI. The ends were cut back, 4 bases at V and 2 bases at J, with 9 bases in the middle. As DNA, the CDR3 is TGTGCCAGCAGTGGACAGGTAGCCTACGAGCAGTACTTC. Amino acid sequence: CASSGQVAYEQYF.

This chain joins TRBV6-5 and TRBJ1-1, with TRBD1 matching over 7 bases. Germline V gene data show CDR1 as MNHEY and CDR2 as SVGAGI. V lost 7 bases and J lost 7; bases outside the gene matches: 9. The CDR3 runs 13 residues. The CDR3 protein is CASKVTGDGEAFF. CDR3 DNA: TGTGCCAGCAAAGTAACAGGGGACGGTGAAGCTTTCTTT.

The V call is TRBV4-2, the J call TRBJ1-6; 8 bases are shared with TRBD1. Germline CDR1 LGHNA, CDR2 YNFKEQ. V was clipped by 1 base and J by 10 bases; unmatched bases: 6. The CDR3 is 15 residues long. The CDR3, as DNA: TGTGCCAGCAGCCAAGGCCGGGACAGGATCTCACCCCTCCACTTT. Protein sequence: CASSQGRDRISPLHF.

In nucleotides, the CDR3 is TGTGCCAGCAGCTCGGGACAGGGGAAAAGTTCACCCCTCCACTTT. Residues: CASSSGQGKSSPLHF. V is TRBV5-5 and J is TRBJ1-6; 10 nucleotides agree with TRBD1. The CDR3 has 15 amino acids. V shed 3 bases and J 9 bases; nucleotides not matched to a gene: 6. Looked up from germline, CDR1 is SGHKS and CDR2 is YYEKEE (reference sequence). Full variable domain (remainder filled in from reference TRBV5-5 and TRBJ1-6): DAGVTQSPTHLIKTRGQQVTLRCSPISGHKSVSWYQQVLGQGPQFIFQYYEKEERGRGNFPDRFSARQFPNYSSELNVNALLLGDSALYLCASSSGQGKSSPLHFGNGTRLTVT.

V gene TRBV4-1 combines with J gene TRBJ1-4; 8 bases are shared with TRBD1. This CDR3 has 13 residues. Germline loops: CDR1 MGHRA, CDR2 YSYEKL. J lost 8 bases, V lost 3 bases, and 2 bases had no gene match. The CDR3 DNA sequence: TGCGCCAGCAGCCAGGGGACAGGAGAAAAACTGTTTTTT. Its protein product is CASSQGTGEKLFF.

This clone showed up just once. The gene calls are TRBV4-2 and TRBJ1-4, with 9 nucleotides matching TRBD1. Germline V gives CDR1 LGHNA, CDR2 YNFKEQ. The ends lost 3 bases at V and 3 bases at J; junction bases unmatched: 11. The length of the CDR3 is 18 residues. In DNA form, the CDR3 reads TGTGCCAGCAGCCACCTCCCCGGACAGGGGACCCCTAATGAAAAACTGTTTTTT. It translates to CASSHLPGQGTPNEKLFF.

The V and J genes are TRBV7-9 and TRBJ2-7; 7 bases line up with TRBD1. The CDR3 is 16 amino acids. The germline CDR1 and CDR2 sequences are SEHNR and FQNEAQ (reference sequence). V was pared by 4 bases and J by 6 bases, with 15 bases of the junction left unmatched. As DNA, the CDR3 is TGTGCCAGCAGCTCCTCGACAGGGACAGATCGTGGCGAGCAGTACTTC. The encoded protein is CASSSSTGTDRGEQYF. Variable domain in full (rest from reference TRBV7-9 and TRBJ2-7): DTGVSQNPRHKITKRGQNVTFRCDPISEHNRLYWYRQTLGQGPEFLTYFQNEAQLEKSRLLSDRFSAERPKGSFSTLEIQRTEQGDSAMYLCASSSSTGTDRGEQYFGPGTRLTVT.

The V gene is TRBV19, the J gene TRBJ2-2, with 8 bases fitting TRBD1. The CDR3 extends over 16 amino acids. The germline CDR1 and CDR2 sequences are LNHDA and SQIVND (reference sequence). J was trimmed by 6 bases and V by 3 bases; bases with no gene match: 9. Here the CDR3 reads CASSIFGQGPPGELFF. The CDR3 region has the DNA TGTGCCAGTAGTATCTTTGGACAGGGACCACCCGGGGAGCTGTTTTTT.

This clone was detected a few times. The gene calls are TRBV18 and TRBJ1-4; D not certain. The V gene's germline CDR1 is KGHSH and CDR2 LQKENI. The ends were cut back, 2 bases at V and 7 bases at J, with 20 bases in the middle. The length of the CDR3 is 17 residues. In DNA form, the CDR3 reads TGTGCCAGCTCACCAGAACCGCCAGGCCATGTGGGTGAAAAACTGTTTTTT. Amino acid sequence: CASSPEPPGHVGEKLFF. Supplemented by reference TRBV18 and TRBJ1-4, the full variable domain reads NAGVMQNPRHLVRRRGQEARLRCSPMKGHSHVYWYRQLPEEGLKFMVYLQKENIIDESGMPKERFSAEFPKEGPSILRIQQVVRGDSAAYFCASSPEPPGHVGEKLFFGSGTQLSVL.

CDR3 residues: CASSLVGDTEAFF. CDR3 nucleotides: TGTGCCAGCAGCTTAGTAGGGGACACTGAAGCTTTCTTT. The chain combines TRBV7-9 with TRBJ1-1; the D gene is possibly TRBD1 (5 bases). In germline, CDR1 is SEHNR, CDR2 FQNEAQ (reference sequence). Trimming pared 1 base from V and 3 bases from J, leaving 6 bases between. The CDR3 has 13 amino acids. The full variable domain, in which reference TRBV7-9 and TRBJ1-1 provide the parts outside the CDR3, is DTGVSQNPRHKITKRGQNVTFRCDPISEHNRLYWYRQTLGQGPEFLTYFQNEAQLEKSRLLSDRFSAERPKGSFSTLEIQRTEQGDSAMYLCASSLVGDTEAFFGQGTRLTVV.

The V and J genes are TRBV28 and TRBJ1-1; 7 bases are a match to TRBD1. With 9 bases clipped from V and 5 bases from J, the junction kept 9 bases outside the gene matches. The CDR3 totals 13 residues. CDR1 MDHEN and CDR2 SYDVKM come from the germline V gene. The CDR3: CASRGGLWTEAFF. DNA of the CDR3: TGTGCCAGTAGAGGGGGCTTATGGACTGAAGCTTTCTTT.

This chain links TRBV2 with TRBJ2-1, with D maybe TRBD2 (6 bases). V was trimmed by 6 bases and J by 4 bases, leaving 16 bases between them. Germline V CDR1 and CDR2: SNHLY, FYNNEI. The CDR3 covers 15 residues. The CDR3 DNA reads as TGTGCCAGCAGCGCGAACGGGGGACCGTACAATGAGCAGTTCTTC. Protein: CASSANGGPYNEQFF.

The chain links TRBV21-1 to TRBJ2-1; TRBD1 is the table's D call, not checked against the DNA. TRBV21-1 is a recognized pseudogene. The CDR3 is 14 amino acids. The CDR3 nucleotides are TGTGCCAGCAGCCTAGACAGGAACCCCAATGAGCAGTTCTTC. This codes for CASSLDRNPNEQFF.

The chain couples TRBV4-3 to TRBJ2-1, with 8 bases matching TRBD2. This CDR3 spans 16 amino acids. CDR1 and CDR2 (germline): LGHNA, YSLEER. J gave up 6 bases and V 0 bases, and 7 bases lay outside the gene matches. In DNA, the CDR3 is TGCGCCAGCAGCCAAGACCTGCCGGGGGGGGTCAATGAGCAGTTCTTC. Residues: CASSQDLPGGVNEQFF.

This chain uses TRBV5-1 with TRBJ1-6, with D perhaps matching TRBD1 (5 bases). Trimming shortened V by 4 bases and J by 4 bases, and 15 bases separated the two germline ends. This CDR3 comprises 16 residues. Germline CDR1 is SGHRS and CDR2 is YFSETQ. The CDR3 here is CASSVSGLSYNSPLHF. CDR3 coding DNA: TGCGCCAGCAGCGTGTCGGGACTCTCGTATAATTCACCCCTCCACTTT. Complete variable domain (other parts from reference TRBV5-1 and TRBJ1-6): KAGVTQTPRYLIKTRGQQVTLSCSPISGHRSVSWYQQTPGQGLQFLFEYFSETQRNKGNFPGRFSGRQFSNSRSEMNVSTLELGDSALYLCASSVSGLSYNSPLHFGNGTRLTVT.

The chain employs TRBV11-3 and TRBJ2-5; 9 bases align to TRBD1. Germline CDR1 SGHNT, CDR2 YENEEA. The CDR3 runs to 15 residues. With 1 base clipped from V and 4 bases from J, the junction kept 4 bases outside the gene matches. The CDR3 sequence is CASSLGTGGLETQYF. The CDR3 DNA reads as TGTGCCAGCAGCTTAGGCACAGGGGGCTTAGAGACCCAGTACTTC. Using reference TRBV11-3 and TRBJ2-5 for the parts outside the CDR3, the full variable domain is EAGVVQSPRYKIIEKKQPVAFWCNPISGHNTLYWYLQNLGQGPELLIRYENEEAVDDSQLPKDRFSAERLKGVDSTLKIQPAELGDSAVYLCASSLGTGGLETQYFGPGTRLLVL.

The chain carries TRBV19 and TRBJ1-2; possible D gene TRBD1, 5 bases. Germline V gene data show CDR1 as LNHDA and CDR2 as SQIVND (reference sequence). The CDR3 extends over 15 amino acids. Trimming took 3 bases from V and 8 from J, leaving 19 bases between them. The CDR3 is CASSMRIPGLEGYTF. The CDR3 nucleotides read TGTGCCAGTAGTATGAGGATCCCGGGACTCGAGGGCTACACCTTC. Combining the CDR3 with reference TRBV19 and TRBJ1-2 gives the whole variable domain DGGITQSPKYLFRKEGQNVTLSCEQNLNHDAMYWYRQDPGQGLRLIYYSQIVNDFQKGDIAEGYSVSREKKESFPLTVTSAQKNPTAFYLCASSMRIPGLEGYTFGSGTRLTVV.

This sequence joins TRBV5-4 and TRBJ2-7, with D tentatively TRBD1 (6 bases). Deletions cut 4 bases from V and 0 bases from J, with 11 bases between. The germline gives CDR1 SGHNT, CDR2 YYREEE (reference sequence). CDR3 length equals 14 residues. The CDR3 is CASSADRFSYEQYF. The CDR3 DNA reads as TGTGCCAGCAGCGCGGACAGATTCTCCTACGAGCAGTACTTC.

The CDR3 sequence: CASSPGASNTEAFF. CDR3 nucleotides: TGTGCCAGCTCACCGGGGGCCTCGAACACTGAAGCTTTCTTT. The chain is built from TRBV18 and TRBJ1-1, with D maybe TRBD1 (6 bases). CDR3 size: 14 residues. Trimming removed 3 bases at V and 1 base at J, with 9 bases between. Germline V gene data show CDR1 as KGHSH and CDR2 as LQKENI.

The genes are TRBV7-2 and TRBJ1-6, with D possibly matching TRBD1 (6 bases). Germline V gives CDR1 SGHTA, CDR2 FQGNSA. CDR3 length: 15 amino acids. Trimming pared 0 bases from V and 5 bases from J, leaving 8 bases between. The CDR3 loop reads CASSLAQGHNSPLHF. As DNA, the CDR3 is TGTGCCAGCAGCTTAGCACAGGGCCATAATTCACCCCTCCACTTT.